The entry below describes one T cell receptor (beta chain). This specimen belongs to a study of blood T cell repertoires in COVID-19. Overall study: In each case, the material was cDNA or gDNA derived from T cells, B-cell-depleted T cells, or PBMCs.

Original processing methods: The assay estimated nucleated cells by amplifying reference gene primers. Produced via immunoSEQ multiplex PCR; TCRdb's table is partial and in-frame only. V and J calls and clone size follow that table, whereas D and trimming were derived from the DNA. The sample contains 97,000 or so clones, 82% of which appear only once. This CDR3 comprises 13 residues. Looked up from germline, CDR1 is SGHRS and CDR2 is YFSETQ. The ends were cut back, 0 bases at V and 6 bases at J, with 9 bases in the middle. The sample comprised peripheral blood. The clonotype was recovered from an elderly man with acute or convalescent COVID-19. The rearrangement uses TRBV5-1 and TRBJ2-5; D ambiguous. This CDR3 is CASSLDWAKTQYF. The CDR3 nucleotides are TGCGCCAGCAGCTTGGACTGGGCGAAGACCCAGTACTTC.